Listed below are T cell receptor beta chains from one sample, sequenced in a study of cytomegalovirus exposure and HLA in healthy donors. Measured with immunoSEQ multiplex PCR; TCRdb has only the in-frame clones, and not every one. The sample contains some 130,000 clones, 86% of which appear only once. Sequenced material: PBMCs. Every receptor here comes from a man younger than 35 in good health and CMV-seronegative. Each CDR3 is given with its conserved first and last residue. The order of the fields is clone size, V gene, J gene, D gene, CDR3 DNA, CDR3 protein. The D gene is left open where the match is weak. The listing skips clone size in some rows; elsewhere it reads once, few, many or a size class.

NA	TRBV7-7	TRBJ1-5	TRBD1	TGTGCCAGCAGCGGATGGACAGGGTGTAAATGTAGTCAGCCCCAGCATTTT	CASSGWTGCKCSQPQHF
NA	TRBV9	TRBJ2-5	TRBD1	TGTGCCAGCAGCACCGGGACAGGGGAAGAGACCCAGTACTTC	CASSTGTGEETQYF
NA	TRBV18	TRBJ1-5	NA	TGTGCCAGCTCACCGGGCGGGACGGTTAACAATCAGCCCCAGCATTTT	CASSPGGTVNNQPQHF
NA	TRBV11-2	TRBJ2-7	NA	TGTGCCAGCAGCTTAAGGCTAGCCCGAGACTCCTACGAGCAGTACTTC	CASSLRLARDSYEQYF
NA	TRBV2	TRBJ1-3	NA	TGTGCCAGCAGCCCGATCGGAGCCCAGGGAAACACCATATATTTT	CASSPIGAQGNTIYF
NA	TRBV28	TRBJ1-1	NA	TGTGCCAGCAGTTTCCACAGAGCCCTGAACACTGAAGCTTTCTTT	CASSFHRALNTEAFF
NA	TRBV11-2	TRBJ2-3	NA	TGTGCCAGCAGCTTAGTACGGAGCCCCACAGATACGCAGTATTTT	CASSLVRSPTDTQYF
NA	TRBV10-2	TRBJ2-7	TRBD2	TGCGCCAGCAGTGACGGGACTAGCGGACCTTACGAGCAGTACTTC	CASSDGTSGPYEQYF
NA	TRBV27	TRBJ2-7	NA	TGTGCCAGCAGGACCGTTGGAGGGGCCGTCGAGCAGTACTTC	CASRTVGGAVEQYF
once	TRBV2	TRBJ1-6	NA	TGTGCCAGCAGTGGTCAGGGTGGGGATTCACCCCTCCACTTT	CASSGQGGDSPLHF
NA	TRBV2	TRBJ1-6	NA	TGTGCCAGCAGGGACAGCCCAAATTCACCCCTCCACTTT	CASRDSPNSPLHF
NA	TRBV19	TRBJ2-2	NA	TGTGCCAGTAGTATATTACCAGGGGAGACCGGGGAGCTGTTTTTT	CASSILPGETGELFF
NA	TRBV7-9	TRBJ1-2	NA	TGTGCCAGCAGCTTACAGTCTGGGAGCGGCTACACCTTC	CASSLQSGSGYTF
NA	TRBV2	TRBJ2-5	NA	TGTGCCAGCAGACCCGTCGGGGAGACCCAGTACTTC	CASRPVGETQYF
NA	TRBV27	TRBJ2-3	TRBD2	TGTGCCAGCAGTCACCTCCGTGGGCGGGGGGTCACAGATACGCAGTATTTT	CASSHLRGRGVTDTQYF
NA	TRBV2	TRBJ2-7	TRBD1	TGTGCCAGCTTGACAGGGGATGTCTACGAGCAGTACTTC	CASLTGDVYEQYF
once	TRBV5-1	TRBJ2-1	NA	TGCGCCAGCAGCCAGGACACGACAGCGCAGTTCTTC	CASSQDTTAQFF
once	TRBV14	TRBJ2-1	TRBD1	TGTGCCAGCAGCCAACTACAGGGGCCGAATGAGCAGTTCTTC	CASSQLQGPNEQFF
NA	TRBV14	TRBJ1-2	TRBD1	TGTGCCAGCAGCAAGGACAGGAAAGGTGGCTACACCTTC	CASSKDRKGGYTF
NA	TRBV25-1	TRBJ2-5	NA	TGTGCCAGCTCAACTGACTTAAAAGGAAGGGAGACCCAGTACTTC	CASSTDLKGRETQYF
few	TRBV5-1	TRBJ2-7	TRBD1	TGCGCCAGCAGCTCCGGGACAGGGGGCCACGAGCAGTACTTC	CASSSGTGGHEQYF
NA	TRBV7-9	TRBJ2-3	TRBD1	TGTGCCAGCACCCCACCTGGGACAGGGGGCGCCCCACAGTATTTT	CASTPPGTGGAPQYF